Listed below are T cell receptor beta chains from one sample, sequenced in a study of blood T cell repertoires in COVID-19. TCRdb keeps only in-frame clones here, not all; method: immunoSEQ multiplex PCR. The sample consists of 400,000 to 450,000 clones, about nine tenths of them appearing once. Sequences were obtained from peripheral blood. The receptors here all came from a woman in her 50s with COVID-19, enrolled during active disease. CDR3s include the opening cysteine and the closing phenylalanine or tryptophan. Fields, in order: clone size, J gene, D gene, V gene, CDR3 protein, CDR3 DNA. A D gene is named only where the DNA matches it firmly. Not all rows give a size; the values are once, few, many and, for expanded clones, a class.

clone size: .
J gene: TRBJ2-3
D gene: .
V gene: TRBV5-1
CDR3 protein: CASSFGTDTQYF
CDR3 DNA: TGCGCCAGCAGCTTCGGGACAGATACGCAGTATTTT

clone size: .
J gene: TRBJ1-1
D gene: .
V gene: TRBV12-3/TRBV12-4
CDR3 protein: CASSFGRNTEAFF
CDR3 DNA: TGTGCCAGCAGTTTCGGGAGGAACACTGAAGCTTTCTTT

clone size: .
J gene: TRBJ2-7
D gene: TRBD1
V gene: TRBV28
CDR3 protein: CASLKTGRSYEQYF
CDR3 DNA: TGTGCCAGTCTCAAGACAGGGCGTTCCTACGAGCAGTACTTC

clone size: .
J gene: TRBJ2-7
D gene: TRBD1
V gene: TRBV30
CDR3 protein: CAWSLEQGVEYEQYF
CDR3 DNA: TGTGCCTGGAGTCTGGAACAGGGGGTAGAGTACGAGCAGTACTTC

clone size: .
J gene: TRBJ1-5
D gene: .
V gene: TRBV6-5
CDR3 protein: CASSYSRHPRQPQHF
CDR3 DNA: TGTGCCAGCAGTTACTCAAGACACCCCCGTCAGCCCCAGCATTTT

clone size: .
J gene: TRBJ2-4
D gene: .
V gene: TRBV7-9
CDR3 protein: CASSLLPGGYIQYF
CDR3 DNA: TGTGCCAGCAGCTTACTTCCAGGGGGGTACATTCAGTACTTC

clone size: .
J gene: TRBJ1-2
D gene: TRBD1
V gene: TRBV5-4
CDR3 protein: CASSNRQGAPGYTF
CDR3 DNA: TGTGCCAGCAGCAACAGACAGGGGGCTCCTGGCTACACCTTC

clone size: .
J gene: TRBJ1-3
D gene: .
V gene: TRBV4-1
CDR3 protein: CASSQQQGLSGNTIYF
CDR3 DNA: TGCGCCAGCAGCCAACAACAGGGTCTCTCTGGAAACACCATATATTTT

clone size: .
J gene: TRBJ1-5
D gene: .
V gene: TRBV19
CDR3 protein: CASTLAGPSGNQPQHF
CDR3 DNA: TGTGCCAGTACCCTTGCGGGCCCTTCGGGCAATCAGCCCCAGCATTTT

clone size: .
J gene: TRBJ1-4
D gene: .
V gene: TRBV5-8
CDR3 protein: CASSLGRQGNEKLFF
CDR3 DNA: TGTGCCAGCAGCTTAGGTCGCCAGGGGAATGAAAAACTGTTTTTT

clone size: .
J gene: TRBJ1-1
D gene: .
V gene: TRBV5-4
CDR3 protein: CASSLVEGGSPEAFF
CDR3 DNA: TGTGCCAGCAGCTTGGTTGAGGGGGGGAGCCCTGAAGCTTTCTTT

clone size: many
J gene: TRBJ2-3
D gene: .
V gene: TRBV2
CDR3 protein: CASKDTNTDTQYF
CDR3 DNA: TGTGCCAGCAAGGACACTAACACAGATACGCAGTATTTT

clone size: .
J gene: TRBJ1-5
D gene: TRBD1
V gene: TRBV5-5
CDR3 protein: CASSLLAGQGNQPQHF
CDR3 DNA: TGTGCCAGCAGCTTGTTAGCCGGACAGGGCAATCAGCCCCAGCATTTT

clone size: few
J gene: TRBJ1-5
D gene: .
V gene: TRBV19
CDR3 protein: CASRLGLRGGNQPQHF
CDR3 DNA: TGTGCCAGTCGTCTGGGGCTCCGGGGGGGCAATCAGCCCCAGCATTTT

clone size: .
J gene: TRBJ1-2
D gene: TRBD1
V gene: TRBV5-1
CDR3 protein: CASSLDRGFYGYTF
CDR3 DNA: TGCGCCAGCAGCTTGGACAGGGGATTCTATGGCTACACCTTC

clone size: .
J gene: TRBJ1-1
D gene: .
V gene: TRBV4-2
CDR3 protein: CASSQDRRGGFYVSMNTEAFF
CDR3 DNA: TGTGCCAGCAGCCAAGATCGGCGGGGAGGGTTCTATGTAAGCATGAACACTGAAGCTTTCTTT

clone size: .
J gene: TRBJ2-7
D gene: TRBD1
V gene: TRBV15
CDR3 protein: CATSRKGGAYEQYF
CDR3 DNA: TGTGCCACCAGCAGAAAAGGGGGCGCCTACGAGCAGTACTTC

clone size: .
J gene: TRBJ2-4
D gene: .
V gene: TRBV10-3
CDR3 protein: CAISEPDSKNIQYF
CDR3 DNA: TGTGCCATCAGTGAGCCCGACAGCAAAAACATTCAGTACTTC

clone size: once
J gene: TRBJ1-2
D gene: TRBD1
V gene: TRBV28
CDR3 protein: CASSLDGTGGAYGYTF
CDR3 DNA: TGTGCCAGCAGTTTAGACGGGACAGGGGGCGCCTATGGCTACACCTTC

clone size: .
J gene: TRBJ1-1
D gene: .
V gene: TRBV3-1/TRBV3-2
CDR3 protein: CASSQDRLVSIDTEAFF
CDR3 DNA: TGTGCCAGCAGCCAAGATCGGCTAGTGTCGATTGACACTGAAGCTTTCTTT

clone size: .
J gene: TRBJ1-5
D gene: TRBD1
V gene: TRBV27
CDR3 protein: CASRPGQLNQPQHF
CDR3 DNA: TGTGCCAGCAGACCGGGACAGCTCAATCAGCCCCAGCATTTT

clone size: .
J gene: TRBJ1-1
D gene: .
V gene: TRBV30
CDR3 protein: CAWTLGMNTEAFF
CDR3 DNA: TGTGCCTGGACTCTCGGTATGAACACTGAAGCTTTCTTT

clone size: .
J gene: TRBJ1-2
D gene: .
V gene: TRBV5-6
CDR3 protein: CASSFSTQNNYGYTF
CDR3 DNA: TGTGCCAGCAGCTTTTCGACACAGAATAACTATGGCTACACCTTC

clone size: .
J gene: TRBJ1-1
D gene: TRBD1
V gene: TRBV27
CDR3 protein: CASSSNRGISNTEAFF
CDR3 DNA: TGTGCCAGCAGTTCAAACAGGGGGATTTCGAACACTGAAGCTTTCTTT